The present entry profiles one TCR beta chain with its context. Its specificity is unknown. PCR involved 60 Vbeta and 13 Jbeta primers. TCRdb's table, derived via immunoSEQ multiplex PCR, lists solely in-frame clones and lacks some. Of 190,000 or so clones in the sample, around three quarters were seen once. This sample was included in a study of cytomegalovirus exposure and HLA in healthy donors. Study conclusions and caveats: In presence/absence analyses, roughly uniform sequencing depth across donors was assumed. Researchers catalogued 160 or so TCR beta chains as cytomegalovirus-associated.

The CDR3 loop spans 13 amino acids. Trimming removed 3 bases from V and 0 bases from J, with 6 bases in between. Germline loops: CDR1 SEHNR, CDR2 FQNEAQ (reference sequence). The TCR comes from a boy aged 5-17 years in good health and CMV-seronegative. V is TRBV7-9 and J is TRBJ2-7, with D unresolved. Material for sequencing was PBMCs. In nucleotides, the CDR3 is TGTGCCAGCAGCTTCCCCGGCTCCTACGAGCAGTACTTC. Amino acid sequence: CASSFPGSYEQYF.